This TCR beta chain derives from a study of OX40 agonist ivuxolimab in advanced cancers. Study background: Patients enrolled in dose escalation were diagnosed with hepatocellular carcinoma, melanoma, renal cell or head and neck cancer. Three individuals attained partial responses, comprising one hepatocellular carcinoma case and two cutaneous melanoma cases.

Of note for this clone: No antigen is known for it.

V lost 4 bases to trimming and J lost 12 bases, with 18 bases between them. The CDR3 runs to 13 residues. Germline V gene data show CDR1 as LNHNV and CDR2 as YYDKDF (reference sequence). Here immunoSEQ multiplex PCR was the method, and the copy in TCRdb shows in-frame clones only, minus some. The sample contains roughly 34,000 clones, approximately 89% of which appear only once. Overall study findings and caveats: At 0.1 to 3.0 mg/kg, clonal expansion of CD4+ and CD8+ blood T cells had occurred by week 6. Partial responders dosed at 0.1-3.0 mg/kg displayed clonal expansion ranking among the lowest.

The sequence derives from an adult with an advanced solid tumor such as melanoma, head and neck, liver or kidney cancer. This chain uses TRBV15 with TRBJ1-1; D is perhaps TRBD1 (6 bases). Sequences were derived from CD4+ or CD8+ T cells sorted from blood, sampled in a trial of the OX40 agonist ivuxolimab. In DNA form, the CDR3 reads TGTGCCACCAGCACGCTACCGGGACAAGATCCTTTCTTT. It codes for CATSTLPGQDPFF. Full variable domain (missing parts from reference TRBV15 and TRBJ1-1): DAMVIQNPRYQVTQFGKPVTLSCSQTLNHNVMYWYQQKSSQAPKLLFHYYDKDFNNEADTPDNFQSRRPNTSFCFLDIRSPGLGDTAMYLCATSTLPGQDPFFGQGTRLTVV.